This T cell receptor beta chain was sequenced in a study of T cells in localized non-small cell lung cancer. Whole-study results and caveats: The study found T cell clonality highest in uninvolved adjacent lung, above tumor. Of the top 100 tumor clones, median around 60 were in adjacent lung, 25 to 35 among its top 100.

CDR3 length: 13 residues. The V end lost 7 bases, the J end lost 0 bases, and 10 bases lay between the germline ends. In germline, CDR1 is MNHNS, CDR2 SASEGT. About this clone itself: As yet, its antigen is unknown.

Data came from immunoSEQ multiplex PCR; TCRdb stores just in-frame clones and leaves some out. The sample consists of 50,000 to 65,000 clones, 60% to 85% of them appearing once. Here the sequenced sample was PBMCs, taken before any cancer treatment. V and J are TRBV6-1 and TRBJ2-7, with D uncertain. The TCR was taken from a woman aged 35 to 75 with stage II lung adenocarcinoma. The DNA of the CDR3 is TGTGCCAGCAAGTTAGGCACCTCCTACGAGCAGTACTTC. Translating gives CASKLGTSYEQYF.